Listed below are T cell receptor beta chains from one sample, sequenced in a study of vaccination effects on CD4 cells after COVID-19. Assay: immunoSEQ multiplex PCR; the TCRdb copy retains only in-frame clones and omits some. Of over 80,000 clones listed, around four fifths were seen once; the top ten hold roughly 1.1%. These receptors' targets are unknown. Specimen: CD4+ T cells from PBMCs cultured with HCoV-OC43 spike peptides, collected after COVID-19 vaccination. The source is a human donor who received a COVID-19 vaccine. The CDR3 runs from the conserved cysteine through the conserved F or W. A D gene is named only where the DNA matches it firmly. Clone size is given for some rows only: seen once, a few or many times, or a class if the clone is expanded.

d_call: TRBD2; v_call: TRBV15; j_call: TRBJ2-3; clone_size: -; cdr3_aa: CATSRDGGVATDTQYF; cdr3_nt: TGTGCCACCAGCAGAGATGGGGGGGTAGCAACGGATACGCAGTATTTT
d_call: -; v_call: TRBV27; j_call: TRBJ1-6; clone_size: -; cdr3_aa: CASSFEQGSSPLHF; cdr3_nt: TGTGCCAGCAGTTTCGAACAGGGAAGTTCACCCCTCCACTTT
d_call: TRBD2; v_call: TRBV5-1; j_call: TRBJ2-3; clone_size: -; cdr3_aa: CASSLGLAASTDTQYF; cdr3_nt: TGCGCCAGCAGCTTGGGACTAGCGGCTAGCACAGATACGCAGTATTTT
d_call: -; v_call: TRBV5-1; j_call: TRBJ2-2; clone_size: -; cdr3_aa: CASSSKGTTGELFF; cdr3_nt: TGCGCCAGCAGCTCCAAGGGGACGACCGGGGAGCTGTTTTTT
d_call: -; v_call: TRBV28; j_call: TRBJ1-5; clone_size: -; cdr3_aa: CASSSPGEGTWQPQHF; cdr3_nt: TGTGCCAGCAGTTCCCCCGGGGAAGGTACATGGCAGCCCCAGCATTTT
d_call: -; v_call: TRBV10-3; j_call: TRBJ2-3; clone_size: -; cdr3_aa: CAIGNAPTLVDTQYF; cdr3_nt: TGTGCCATCGGGAACGCACCCACCCTCGTGGATACGCAGTATTTT
d_call: -; v_call: TRBV6-1; j_call: TRBJ2-3; clone_size: -; cdr3_aa: CAIQTAAQTDTQYF; cdr3_nt: TGTGCCATCCAGACCGCGGCTCAAACCGATACGCAGTATTTT
d_call: -; v_call: TRBV12-3/TRBV12-4; j_call: TRBJ2-3; clone_size: -; cdr3_aa: CASIGGPDTQYF; cdr3_nt: TGTGCCAGCATTGGAGGGCCAGATACGCAGTATTTT
d_call: TRBD1; v_call: TRBV5-6; j_call: TRBJ1-2; clone_size: -; cdr3_aa: CASSSNRGRSGYTF; cdr3_nt: TGTGCCAGCAGCTCGAACAGGGGGCGTAGTGGCTACACCTTC
d_call: -; v_call: TRBV5-1; j_call: TRBJ1-1; clone_size: -; cdr3_aa: CASSWRTDSEAFF; cdr3_nt: TGCGCCAGCAGTTGGAGAACGGACAGTGAAGCTTTCTTT
d_call: -; v_call: TRBV11-3; j_call: TRBJ2-5; clone_size: -; cdr3_aa: CASSLEAQETQYF; cdr3_nt: TGTGCCAGCAGCTTAGAAGCACAAGAGACCCAGTACTTC
d_call: TRBD1; v_call: TRBV5-1; j_call: TRBJ1-1; clone_size: -; cdr3_aa: CASSLSQGGTEAFF; cdr3_nt: TGCGCCAGCAGCTTGAGCCAGGGGGGCACTGAAGCTTTCTTT
d_call: -; v_call: TRBV11-2; j_call: TRBJ2-5; clone_size: -; cdr3_aa: CASSLAVRPSERETQYF; cdr3_nt: TGTGCCAGCAGCTTAGCCGTACGCCCGTCCGAAAGGGAGACCCAGTACTTC
d_call: -; v_call: TRBV18; j_call: TRBJ1-2; clone_size: -; cdr3_aa: CASWGADYGYTF; cdr3_nt: TGTGCCAGCTGGGGGGCGGACTATGGCTACACCTTC
d_call: -; v_call: TRBV3-1/TRBV3-2; j_call: TRBJ1-4; clone_size: once; cdr3_aa: CASSSRGGWGEKLFF; cdr3_nt: TGTGCCAGCAGCTCCCGGGGAGGGTGGGGTGAAAAACTGTTTTTT
d_call: -; v_call: TRBV24-1; j_call: TRBJ1-5; clone_size: -; cdr3_aa: CATSGDTSNQPQHF; cdr3_nt: TGTGCCACCAGTGGGGATACGAGCAATCAGCCCCAGCATTTT
d_call: -; v_call: TRBV30; j_call: TRBJ1-1; clone_size: -; cdr3_aa: CAWIRGDEAFF; cdr3_nt: TGTGCCTGGATAAGAGGGGATGAAGCTTTCTTT
d_call: -; v_call: TRBV6-5; j_call: TRBJ1-6; clone_size: -; cdr3_aa: CASSYRGSYNSPLHF; cdr3_nt: TGTGCCAGCAGTTACAGGGGATCCTATAATTCACCCCTCCACTTT
d_call: -; v_call: TRBV12-5; j_call: TRBJ1-3; clone_size: -; cdr3_aa: CASGSEGNTIYF; cdr3_nt: TGTGCTAGTGGTTCGGAGGGAAACACCATATATTTT
d_call: TRBD2; v_call: TRBV9; j_call: TRBJ2-3; clone_size: -; cdr3_aa: CASSVIGTGGYTDTQYF; cdr3_nt: TGTGCCAGCAGCGTAATCGGTACGGGGGGTTACACAGATACGCAGTATTTT
d_call: TRBD1; v_call: TRBV18; j_call: TRBJ2-6; clone_size: -; cdr3_aa: CASSKQGAGANVLTF; cdr3_nt: TGTGCCAGCTCTAAACAGGGGGCGGGGGCCAACGTCCTGACTTTC
d_call: -; v_call: TRBV24-1; j_call: TRBJ1-4; clone_size: -; cdr3_aa: CATSDEHGEKLFF; cdr3_nt: TGTGCCACCAGTGACGAACACGGTGAAAAACTGTTTTTT
d_call: TRBD1; v_call: TRBV7-3; j_call: TRBJ2-1; clone_size: -; cdr3_aa: CASSPTGTGGFNEQFF; cdr3_nt: TGTGCCAGCAGCCCAACCGGGACAGGGGGCTTCAATGAGCAGTTCTTC
d_call: -; v_call: TRBV6-5; j_call: TRBJ2-3; clone_size: -; cdr3_aa: CASRLAEGDTQYF; cdr3_nt: TGTGCCAGCAGGCTAGCAGAGGGGGATACGCAGTATTTT
d_call: -; v_call: TRBV4-2; j_call: TRBJ1-4; clone_size: once; cdr3_aa: CASSSPSGFNEKLFF; cdr3_nt: TGTGCCAGCAGCTCCCCATCAGGCTTTAATGAAAAACTGTTTTTT
d_call: -; v_call: TRBV6-5; j_call: TRBJ2-5; clone_size: -; cdr3_aa: CASTPTGQETQYF; cdr3_nt: TGTGCCAGCACTCCGACAGGCCAAGAGACCCAGTACTTC
d_call: -; v_call: TRBV11-3; j_call: TRBJ1-1; clone_size: -; cdr3_aa: CASSSEGGTEAFF; cdr3_nt: TGTGCCAGCAGCTCCGAAGGGGGCACTGAAGCTTTCTTT
d_call: -; v_call: TRBV6-5; j_call: TRBJ1-2; clone_size: -; cdr3_aa: CASSQGTFRGYTF; cdr3_nt: TGTGCCAGCAGCCAAGGGACTTTCCGGGGCTACACCTTC
d_call: -; v_call: TRBV5-1; j_call: TRBJ2-3; clone_size: -; cdr3_aa: CASRTWTGLNTDTQYF; cdr3_nt: TGCGCCAGCAGAACCTGGACTGGTCTCAACACAGATACGCAGTATTTT
d_call: -; v_call: TRBV5-1; j_call: TRBJ1-2; clone_size: few; cdr3_aa: CASSLDPGQFTNYGYTF; cdr3_nt: TGCGCCAGCAGCTTAGATCCCGGACAGTTTACCAACTATGGCTACACCTTC
d_call: -; v_call: TRBV12-3/TRBV12-4; j_call: TRBJ2-5; clone_size: -; cdr3_aa: CASRQGETQYF; cdr3_nt: TGTGCCAGCAGACAGGGAGAGACCCAGTACTTC
d_call: -; v_call: TRBV30; j_call: TRBJ1-1; clone_size: -; cdr3_aa: CAFERSGMNTEAFF; cdr3_nt: TGTGCCTTCGAACGGTCGGGAATGAACACTGAAGCTTTCTTT
d_call: TRBD1; v_call: TRBV6-5; j_call: TRBJ1-5; clone_size: -; cdr3_aa: CASRWTGESNQPQHF; cdr3_nt: TGTGCCAGCAGATGGACAGGGGAGAGCAATCAGCCCCAGCATTTT
d_call: -; v_call: TRBV4-1; j_call: TRBJ2-1; clone_size: few; cdr3_aa: CASSQVETANNEQFF; cdr3_nt: TGCGCCAGCAGCCAAGTTGAGACGGCCAACAATGAGCAGTTCTTC
d_call: -; v_call: TRBV7-9; j_call: TRBJ2-2; clone_size: -; cdr3_aa: CASSRDRDPWRDTGELFF; cdr3_nt: TGTGCCAGCAGCCGAGACAGGGACCCCTGGAGGGACACCGGGGAGCTGTTTTTT
d_call: TRBD2; v_call: TRBV7-3; j_call: TRBJ2-5; clone_size: once; cdr3_aa: CASSFQAGGKETQYF; cdr3_nt: TGTGCCAGCAGCTTTCAAGCGGGGGGCAAAGAGACCCAGTACTTC
d_call: -; v_call: TRBV6-4; j_call: TRBJ1-1; clone_size: -; cdr3_aa: CASSEIEGTEAFF; cdr3_nt: TGTGCCAGCAGTGAAATAGAGGGCACTGAAGCTTTCTTT
d_call: -; v_call: TRBV6-1; j_call: TRBJ1-4; clone_size: once; cdr3_aa: CASSERGVKLFF; cdr3_nt: TGTGCCAGCAGTGAACGAGGGGTAAAACTGTTTTTT
d_call: -; v_call: TRBV2; j_call: TRBJ2-5; clone_size: few; cdr3_aa: CASSERTQETQYF; cdr3_nt: TGTGCCAGCAGTGAACGGACCCAAGAGACCCAGTACTTC
d_call: TRBD2; v_call: TRBV5-6; j_call: TRBJ2-5; clone_size: -; cdr3_aa: CASSLAGLRAETQYF; cdr3_nt: TGTGCCAGCAGCTTGGCGGGACTAAGGGCGGAGACCCAGTACTTC
d_call: TRBD1; v_call: TRBV6-5; j_call: TRBJ1-2; clone_size: -; cdr3_aa: CASSRTGNYGYTF; cdr3_nt: TGTGCCAGCAGTCGGACAGGGAACTATGGCTACACCTTC
d_call: -; v_call: TRBV7-2; j_call: TRBJ2-3; clone_size: -; cdr3_aa: CASSLRQSTDTQYF; cdr3_nt: TGTGCCAGCAGCTTACGGCAAAGCACAGATACGCAGTATTTT
d_call: -; v_call: TRBV5-1; j_call: TRBJ1-1; clone_size: few; cdr3_aa: CASFDQAGTEAFF; cdr3_nt: TGCGCCAGCTTTGACCAGGCGGGCACTGAAGCTTTCTTT
d_call: -; v_call: TRBV7-2; j_call: TRBJ1-2; clone_size: -; cdr3_aa: CASSLGVHSGYTF; cdr3_nt: TGTGCCAGCAGCTTAGGCGTTCACAGTGGCTACACCTTC
d_call: -; v_call: TRBV11-2; j_call: TRBJ2-3; clone_size: -; cdr3_aa: CASSLGVLVDTQYF; cdr3_nt: TGTGCCAGCAGCTTAGGAGTGTTAGTGGATACGCAGTATTTT
d_call: TRBD2; v_call: TRBV18; j_call: TRBJ2-3; clone_size: -; cdr3_aa: CASSPVAGGPTDTQYF; cdr3_nt: TGTGCCAGCTCACCGGTAGCGGGGGGGCCCACAGATACGCAGTATTTT
d_call: -; v_call: TRBV10-1; j_call: TRBJ1-1; clone_size: -; cdr3_aa: CASSETGQTNTEAFF; cdr3_nt: TGCGCCAGCAGTGAGACTGGGCAAACGAACACTGAAGCTTTCTTT
d_call: -; v_call: TRBV27; j_call: TRBJ2-3; clone_size: few; cdr3_aa: CASRLRDTTDTQYF; cdr3_nt: TGTGCCAGCAGACTCCGGGACACCACAGATACGCAGTATTTT
d_call: -; v_call: TRBV9; j_call: TRBJ1-2; clone_size: few; cdr3_aa: CASSWGYGYTF; cdr3_nt: TGTGCCAGCAGCTGGGGGTATGGCTACACCTTC
d_call: TRBD1; v_call: TRBV7-2; j_call: TRBJ1-5; clone_size: -; cdr3_aa: CASSLPQGGSNQPQHF; cdr3_nt: TGTGCCAGCAGCTTGCCACAGGGGGGAAGCAATCAGCCCCAGCATTTT
d_call: -; v_call: TRBV19; j_call: TRBJ2-6; clone_size: -; cdr3_aa: CASSRVGANVLTF; cdr3_nt: TGTGCCAGTAGTCGGGTTGGGGCCAACGTCCTGACTTTC
d_call: TRBD2; v_call: TRBV5-1; j_call: TRBJ2-1; clone_size: -; cdr3_aa: CASTREGGQVNDEQFF; cdr3_nt: TGCGCCAGCACCCGGGAGGGGGGGCAGGTCAATGATGAGCAGTTCTTC
d_call: TRBD1; v_call: TRBV7-8; j_call: TRBJ1-5; clone_size: -; cdr3_aa: CASSSWTGSNQPQHF; cdr3_nt: TGTGCCAGCAGCTCTTGGACAGGGAGCAATCAGCCCCAGCATTTT
d_call: -; v_call: TRBV5-6; j_call: TRBJ2-5; clone_size: -; cdr3_aa: CASSLGGRVETQYF; cdr3_nt: TGTGCCAGCAGCTTGGGGGGGCGGGTGGAGACCCAGTACTTC
d_call: -; v_call: TRBV12-3/TRBV12-4; j_call: TRBJ1-1; clone_size: -; cdr3_aa: CASSLLWNTEAFF; cdr3_nt: TGTGCCAGCAGTTTATTGTGGAACACTGAAGCTTTCTTT
d_call: TRBD1; v_call: TRBV30; j_call: TRBJ1-1; clone_size: -; cdr3_aa: CAWSPGQGNTEAFF; cdr3_nt: TGTGCCTGGAGTCCGGGACAGGGAAACACTGAAGCTTTCTTT
d_call: TRBD2; v_call: TRBV5-4; j_call: TRBJ2-2; clone_size: few; cdr3_aa: CASSPTGPGLANTGELFF; cdr3_nt: TGTGCCAGCAGCCCCACGGGGCCGGGACTAGCGAACACCGGGGAGCTGTTTTTT
d_call: -; v_call: TRBV27; j_call: TRBJ1-2; clone_size: -; cdr3_aa: CASSGGRLPNYGYTF; cdr3_nt: TGTGCCAGCAGTGGTGGGCGGCTACCTAACTATGGCTACACCTTC
d_call: TRBD1; v_call: TRBV2; j_call: TRBJ1-1; clone_size: -; cdr3_aa: CASSARGKFSEAFF; cdr3_nt: TGTGCCAGCAGTGCCAGGGGGAAATTCTCTGAAGCTTTCTTT
d_call: -; v_call: TRBV7-9; j_call: TRBJ1-3; clone_size: -; cdr3_aa: CASSLLGGLGNTIYF; cdr3_nt: TGTGCCAGCAGCTTACTCGGGGGCCTTGGAAACACCATATATTTT